A selection of T cell receptor beta chains follows, all from one sample in a study of blood T cell repertoires in COVID-19. Sequencing was performed with immunoSEQ multiplex PCR; in TCRdb, only in-frame clones are kept and a portion is missing. This repertoire shows tens of thousands of clones, around 85% found once; its top ten account for 25%. What was sequenced was peripheral blood. Every receptor here comes from a woman aged 80 or older with active or convalescent COVID-19. Both conserved end residues are part of each CDR3. The D gene is left open where the match is weak. The listing skips clone size in some rows; elsewhere it reads once, few, many or a size class.

>TRBV28|TRBJ1-5|16|.|.
CASSPQGTSRHQPQHF
TGTGCCAGCAGTCCACAAGGGACAAGCAGACATCAGCCCCAGCATTTT
>TRBV19|TRBJ2-3|19|.|TRBD2
CASEPGTSGGPGWVDTQYF
TGTGCCAGCGAGCCTGGGACTAGCGGGGGCCCGGGTTGGGTGGATACGCAGTATTTT
>TRBV10-3|TRBJ1-1|17|.|.
CAISEIQGSSGNTEAFF
TGTGCCATCAGTGAGATCCAGGGGAGCTCGGGAAACACTGAAGCTTTCTTT
>TRBV3-1/TRBV3-2|TRBJ1-4|16|.|TRBD1
CASSQGRWTGEEKLFF
TGTGCCAGCAGCCAAGGGCGGTGGACAGGGGAGGAAAAACTGTTTTTT
>TRBV7-9|TRBJ2-3|15|.|.
CASSFRPTATDTQYF
TGTGCCAGCAGCTTCCGCCCGACAGCAACAGATACGCAGTATTTT
>TRBV2|TRBJ1-4|16|.|.
CASSVSRGGTNEKLFF
TGTGCCAGCAGTGTCTCCCGAGGAGGGACTAATGAAAAACTGTTTTTT
>TRBV10-3|TRBJ2-3|12|.|.
CAIKGSTDTQYF
TGTGCCATCAAGGGGAGCACAGATACGCAGTATTTT
>TRBV10-2|TRBJ2-5|16|.|TRBD2
CASSGYKRGKQETQYF
TGCGCCAGCAGTGGTTACAAGCGGGGAAAACAAGAGACCCAGTACTTC
>TRBV2|TRBJ2-3|13|once|.
CASRGPGLDTQYF
TGTGCCAGCAGGGGACCGGGACTCGATACGCAGTATTTT
>TRBV7-2|TRBJ2-7|16|.|.
CASSYRGSFLSYEQYF
TGTGCCAGCAGCTACCGCGGGTCATTCCTCTCCTACGAGCAGTACTTC
>TRBV30|TRBJ2-3|18|.|.
CAWSAGPRVVTSTDTQYF
TGTGCCTGGAGTGCGGGCCCCAGGGTGGTAACTAGCACAGATACGCAGTATTTT
>TRBV5-1|TRBJ2-3|13|.|TRBD1
CASMRGLTDTQYF
TGCGCCAGCATGAGGGGGCTCACAGATACGCAGTATTTT
>TRBV19|TRBJ2-1|16|.|TRBD2
CASSPRTSGGYNEQFF
TGTGCCAGTAGTCCCCGGACTAGCGGGGGGTACAATGAGCAGTTCTTC
>TRBV30|TRBJ1-5|12|.|.
CAWRTGSQPQHF
TGTGCCTGGAGGACAGGTTCTCAGCCCCAGCATTTT
>TRBV2|TRBJ2-3|15|once|TRBD2
CASSAGLASTDTQYF
TGTGCCAGCAGCGCGGGACTAGCGAGCACAGATACGCAGTATTTT
>TRBV20-1|TRBJ1-1|11|.|.
CSARRQTEAFF
TGCAGTGCTAGAAGACAAACTGAAGCTTTCTTT
>TRBV23-1|TRBJ2-1|19|.|TRBD2
CASSQLGTSGGAAYNEQFF
TGCGCCAGCAGTCAATTAGGGACTAGCGGGGGGGCAGCCTACAATGAGCAGTTCTTC
>TRBV7-2|TRBJ2-7|14|.|TRBD2
CASSLGLAGVEQYF
TGTGCCAGCAGCTTAGGACTAGCGGGGGTAGAGCAGTACTTC
>TRBV5-1|TRBJ2-3|15|.|TRBD2
CASSVTSGDRDTQYF
TGCGCCAGCAGCGTTACTAGCGGGGATCGAGATACGCAGTATTTT
>TRBV19|TRBJ1-5|14|.|.
CASSITGQGQPQHF
TGTGCCAGTAGTATCACAGGGCAAGGTCAGCCCCAGCATTTT
>TRBV7-6|TRBJ1-1|11|.|TRBD1
CASSQGQSAFF
TGTGCCAGCAGCCAGGGACAGTCGGCTTTCTTT
>TRBV27|TRBJ1-4|15|once|.
CASKKGQTSNEKLFF
TGTGCCAGCAAAAAAGGACAGACGTCCAATGAAAAACTGTTTTTT
>TRBV7-2|TRBJ1-2|13|.|.
CASSLEAGFGYTF
TGTGCCAGCAGCTTAGAGGCAGGGTTTGGCTACACCTTC
>TRBV25-1|TRBJ1-2|13|once|TRBD1
CASSEGQHYGYTF
TGTGCCAGCAGTGAGGGACAGCACTATGGCTACACCTTC
>TRBV5-4|TRBJ1-2|16|.|.
CASSPAQGRADYGYTF
TGTGCCAGCAGCCCGGCGCAGGGGCGCGCAGACTATGGCTACACCTTC
>TRBV6-5|TRBJ1-1|14|.|TRBD1
CASSPDRGRTEAFF
TGTGCCAGCAGCCCAGACAGGGGGCGGACTGAAGCTTTCTTT
>TRBV12-3/TRBV12-4|TRBJ2-7|12|.|.
CASTADSYEQYF
TGTGCCAGCACCGCCGACAGTTACGAGCAGTACTTC
>TRBV5-1|TRBJ2-1|14|.|TRBD1
CARHRDRVNNEQFF
TGCGCCAGACACAGGGACAGGGTGAACAATGAGCAGTTCTTC
>TRBV28|TRBJ1-5|18|.|TRBD1
CASSLGTGGLVWNQPQHF
TGTGCCAGCAGTTTGGGGACAGGGGGCCTTGTATGGAATCAGCCCCAGCATTTT
>TRBV5-4|TRBJ2-2|15|.|TRBD1
CASHRDRANTGELFF
TGTGCCAGCCACCGGGACAGGGCGAACACCGGGGAGCTGTTTTTT
>TRBV5-1|TRBJ2-2|17|.|.
CASSLVGDPDLSGELFF
TGCGCCAGCAGCTTGGTCGGGGATCCGGACCTTAGCGGGGAGCTGTTTTTT
>TRBV3-1/TRBV3-2|TRBJ2-7|15|.|.
CASSQDYSRGYEQYF
TGTGCCAGCAGCCAAGACTACTCGCGGGGATACGAGCAGTACTTC
>TRBV5-1|TRBJ1-6|15|.|TRBD1
CASSNRGEYNSPLHF
TGCGCCAGCAGCAACAGGGGCGAGTATAATTCACCCCTCCACTTT
>TRBV6-4|TRBJ2-1|15|.|.
CASSGRAGSYNEQFF
TGTGCCAGCAGTGGCAGGGCAGGCTCCTACAATGAGCAGTTCTTC
>TRBV11-2|TRBJ2-1|16|.|TRBD1
CASSLDWTGRYNEQFF
TGTGCCAGCAGCCTGGATTGGACAGGACGATACAATGAGCAGTTCTTC
>TRBV5-6|TRBJ1-6|13|.|.
CASSPGRGSPLHF
TGTGCCAGCAGCCCTGGGCGGGGTTCACCCCTCCACTTT
>TRBV24-1|TRBJ1-1|15|.|TRBD1
CATSDPGTGYAEAFF
TGTGCCACCAGTGACCCGGGGACAGGGTATGCTGAAGCTTTCTTT
>TRBV5-1|TRBJ2-6|16|.|.
CASSLTANSGANVLTF
TGCGCCAGCAGCCTTACAGCAAACTCTGGGGCCAACGTCCTGACTTTC
>TRBV11-3|TRBJ2-7|13|.|.
CASSPDPSAEQYF
TGTGCCAGCAGCCCAGATCCGTCCGCCGAGCAGTACTTC
>TRBV2|TRBJ1-2|14|once|.
CASNPSLVPYGYTF
TGTGCCAGCAACCCTTCACTAGTCCCCTATGGCTACACCTTC
>TRBV10-3|TRBJ1-6|14|.|.
CAISAGGNNSPLHF
TGTGCCATCAGTGCGGGAGGAAATAATTCACCCCTCCACTTT
>TRBV27|TRBJ1-5|15|.|.
CASSHLRDTGQPQHF
TGTGCCAGCAGTCACCTCCGGGACACTGGTCAGCCCCAGCATTTT
>TRBV6-1|TRBJ2-6|19|.|.
CASSEWGGVVNAGANVLTF
TGTGCCAGCAGTGAATGGGGGGGCGTAGTGAATGCTGGGGCCAACGTCCTGACTTTC
>TRBV18|TRBJ1-3|17|.|TRBD1
CASSLQGGTGFGNTIYF
TGTGCCAGCTCACTTCAAGGCGGGACAGGGTTTGGAAACACCATATATTTT
>TRBV2|TRBJ2-2|16|.|.
CASRSLADYNTGELFF
TGTGCCAGCAGATCCCTGGCAGACTACAACACCGGGGAGCTGTTTTTT
>TRBV3-1/TRBV3-2|TRBJ1-2|13|.|.
CASSLDSNYGYTF
TGTGCCAGCAGCCTTGACAGCAACTATGGCTACACCTTC
>TRBV19|TRBJ1-5|11|once|.
CARVYNQPQHF
TGTGCCCGGGTGTACAATCAGCCCCAGCATTTT
>TRBV7-9|TRBJ2-3|15|.|TRBD1
CASSLGGQGRDTQYF
TGTGCCAGCAGCTTAGGGGGACAGGGAAGAGATACGCAGTATTTT
>TRBV28|TRBJ1-3|15|.|.
CASSPRDNSGNTIYF
TGTGCCAGCAGTCCACGGGACAACTCTGGAAACACCATATATTTT
>TRBV4-2|TRBJ2-3|17|.|.
CASSQEGGLHTTDTQYF
TGTGCCAGCAGCCAAGAAGGAGGACTCCATACTACAGATACGCAGTATTTT